Following are 11 T cell receptor beta chains from one sample sequenced in a study of blood T cell repertoires in COVID-19 (dated by TCRdb to between 2020 and 2021). The library was made by the immunoSEQ multiplex PCR assay. Imported from immuneACCESS, the table was reduced by TCRdb to in-frame sequences with V and J called. These copies leave out some clones; in studies compared against another copy, an unresolved V gene accounts for under half, and the cause of the remainder is not known. The sample records roughly 250,000 clones, approximately 78% of which are singletons. The ten largest clonotypes hold around 11% of the sample. The sequencing input was peripheral blood. The receptors derive from a woman aged 55-75 years with active or convalescent COVID-19.

The chain carries TRBV6-1 and TRBJ2-3, with 8 positions matching TRBD1. The CDR3 is 19 residues long. Trimming cost V 2 bases and J 3 bases; bases outside gene matches: 16. Germline V gene data show CDR1 as MNHNS and CDR2 as SASEGT. CDR3 amino acids: CASSERRRGTGFFTDTQYF. CDR3 in DNA: TGTGCCAGCAGTGAAAGAAGAAGGGGGACAGGCTTTTTTACAGATACGCAGTATTTT.

This clone was detected a few times. The CDR3 loop is CAGGQGRQETQYF. CDR3 sequence (DNA): TGTGCCGGGGGACAGGGACGGCAAGAGACCCAGTACTTC. V gene TRBV6-5 combines with J gene TRBJ2-5; 9 nucleotides align to TRBD1. Germline trimming cut 11 bases from V and 2 bases from J; bases unmatched to any gene: 6. The CDR3 totals 13 residues. Germline V gives CDR1 MNHEY, CDR2 SVGAGI.

The chain links TRBV7-2 to TRBJ1-5; a possible D gene is TRBD1 (6 bases). Germline V gene lookup returns CDR1 SGHTA and CDR2 FQGNSA. The CDR3 covers 14 residues. V shed 4 bases and J shed 4 bases, with 11 bases lying between them. The CDR3, as DNA: TGTGCCAGCAGCTCCCGCACAGGGAATCAGCCCCAGCATTTT. Its translation: CASSSRTGNQPQHF.

The chain employs TRBV6-2 or TRBV6-3 and TRBJ2-3; TRBD2 matches 9 bases. The CDR3 spans 13 residues. J gave up 14 bases and V 4 bases, and 10 bases lay outside the gene matches. The germline V gene has CDR1 MNHEY and CDR2 SVGEGT. The CDR3 DNA reads as TGTGCCAGCAGTTTTAGCGGGGGCCTCAGGGGGTATTTT. Protein product: CASSFSGGLRGYF.

V and J are TRBV29-1 and TRBJ2-1; possible D gene TRBD2, 6 bases. The V gene lost 7 bases and the J gene lost 6 bases, with 16 bases spanning the gap. This CDR3 is 13 amino acids long. CDR1 and CDR2 (germline): SQVTM, ANQGSEA. The CDR3 is CSAGTPRGNEQFF. CDR3 DNA: TGCAGCGCCGGGACTCCTAGGGGCAATGAGCAGTTCTTC.

The rearrangement joins TRBV6-6 to TRBJ2-7; D remains unclear. Germline-derived CDR1 and CDR2 are MNHNY and SVGAGI (reference sequence). With 2 bases removed from V and 5 bases from J, the gap between germline ends came to 13 bases. The CDR3 covers 14 residues. The CDR3 sequence is CASSYRSVNDEQYF. In DNA form, the CDR3 reads TGTGCCAGCAGTTACCGCTCAGTTAACGACGAGCAGTACTTC.

Comments on this clone: One junction end does not reproduce the germline sequence, and a read error may be involved. The chain carries TRBV7-7 and TRBJ2-3; D may be TRBD1 (6 bases). CDR3 length: 14 amino acids. Per the germline V gene, CDR1 is SSHAT and CDR2 is FNYEAQ (reference sequence). Here the CDR3 reads CASSQGYRDDTQYF. The CDR3 DNA sequence: TGTGCTAGCAGCCAAGGGTACAGGGATGATACGCAGTATTTT.

This sequence joins TRBV29-1 and TRBJ2-5; perhaps TRBD2 as D (6 bases). Germline loops: CDR1 SQVTM, CDR2 ANQGSEA. V dropped 6 bases and J dropped 9 bases, with 14 bases sitting between them. CDR3 length: 11 residues. The CDR3 reads CSVETWGAQYF. DNA of the CDR3: TGCAGCGTCGAAACTTGGGGGGCCCAGTACTTC. Based on the CDR3 plus reference TRBV29-1 and TRBJ2-5, the full variable domain is SAVISQKPSRDICQRGTSLTIQCQVDSQVTMMFWYRQQPGQSLTLIATANQGSEATYESGFVIDKFPISRPNLTFSTLTVSNMSPEDSSIYLCSVETWGAQYFGPGTRLLVL.

This chain links TRBV27 with TRBJ2-7; tentative D call: TRBD2 (6 bases). The V gene's germline CDR1 is MNHEY and CDR2 SMNVEV (reference sequence). V lost 0 bases and J lost 2, with 8 bases in between. CDR3 length: 14 residues. The DNA for the CDR3 is TGTGCCAGCAGTTTATCGCGCGGGGCCTACGAGCAGTACTTC. This encodes CASSLSRGAYEQYF.

This chain links TRBV6-6 with TRBJ2-5, with TRBD2 as a possible D gene (5 bases). Trimming left V 3 bases short and J 5 bases short, with 13 bases between. CDR1 and CDR2 (germline): MNHNY, SVGAGI (reference sequence). The CDR3 consists of 14 residues. CDR3 residues: CASSYRSSRETQYF. CDR3 nucleotide sequence: TGTGCCAGCAGTTATAGGTCTAGCAGGGAGACCCAGTACTTC.

As DNA, the CDR3 is TGCGCCAGCAGCCCCACATTACAAGCGGGGTTTTTCCACAATGAGCAGTTCTTC. Its translation: CASSPTLQAGFFHNEQFF. The chain couples TRBV4-1 to TRBJ2-1; 7 nucleotides align to TRBD2. This CDR3 is 18 amino acids long. With V trimmed by 4 bases and J by 5 bases, 17 bases remained unmatched. CDR1 is MGHRA and CDR2 is YSYEKL in the germline V gene.